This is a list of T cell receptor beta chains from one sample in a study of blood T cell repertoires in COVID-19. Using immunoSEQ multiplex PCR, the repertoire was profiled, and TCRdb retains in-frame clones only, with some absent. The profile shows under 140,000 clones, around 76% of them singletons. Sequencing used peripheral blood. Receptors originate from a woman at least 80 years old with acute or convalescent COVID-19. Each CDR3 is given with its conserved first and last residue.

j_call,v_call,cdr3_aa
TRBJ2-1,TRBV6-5,CASTSGQGFDEQFF
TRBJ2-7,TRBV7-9,CASSLTGGVRYEQYF
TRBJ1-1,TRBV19,CASRYFRGRDTEAFF
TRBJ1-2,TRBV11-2,CASSADTLYGYTF
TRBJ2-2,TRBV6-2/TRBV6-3,CASSGRTSGRIALGTGELFF
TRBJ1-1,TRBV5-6,CASSLDRGEVTEAFF
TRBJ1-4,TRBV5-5,CASSRQGQTTNEKLFF
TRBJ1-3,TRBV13,CASSLGTAGNTIYF
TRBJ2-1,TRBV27,CATWMDRGQSNEQFF
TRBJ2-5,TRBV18,CASSPRSSGGASAETQYF
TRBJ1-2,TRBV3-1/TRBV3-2,CASSQRAGYGYTF
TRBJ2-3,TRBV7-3,CASSRGGGADTQYF
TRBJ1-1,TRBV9,CASSVESRGEAFF
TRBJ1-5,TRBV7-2,CASSLWGDSNQPQHF
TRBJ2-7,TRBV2,CASTLTGGDYEQYF
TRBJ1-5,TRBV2,CASTREGNQPQHF
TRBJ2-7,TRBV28,CASSSPGQGTFEQYF
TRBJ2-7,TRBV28,CASSLIRGHAYRAYEQYF
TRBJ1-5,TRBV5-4,CASSLQGNQPQHF
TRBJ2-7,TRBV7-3,CASSSGTGNYEQYF
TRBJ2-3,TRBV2,CASSLAGGGTDTQYF
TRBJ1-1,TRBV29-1,CSADRAPGGEAFF
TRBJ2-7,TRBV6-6,CASSGTESSYEQYF
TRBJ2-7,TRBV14,CASSLHYGSSYEQYF
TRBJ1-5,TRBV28,CASSLGDRVSNQPQHF
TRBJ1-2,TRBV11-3,CASSLFGMTGSNYGYTF
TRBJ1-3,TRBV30,CAWSVPTGRNTIYF
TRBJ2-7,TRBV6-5,CASTSGRVSHEQYF
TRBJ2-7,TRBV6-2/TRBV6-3,CASSLYRDPYEQYF
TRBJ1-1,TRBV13,CASSFSGLKRLGGTEAFF
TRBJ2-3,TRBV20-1,CSATSGDTQYF
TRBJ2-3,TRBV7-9,CASSFGGVITDTQYF
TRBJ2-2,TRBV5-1,CASSFGLAGNTGELFF
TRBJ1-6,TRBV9,CASSVEGAGVNSPLHF
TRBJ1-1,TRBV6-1,CASSDRSEGNTEAFF
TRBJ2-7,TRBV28,CASSLKGGSYEQYF
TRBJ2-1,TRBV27,CASSLAGRAYNEQFF
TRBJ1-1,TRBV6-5,CASSSNSRTEAFF
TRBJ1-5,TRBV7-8,CASSFVFGGFDPRRNQPQHF
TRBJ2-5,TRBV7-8,CASSLHGAGEETQYF
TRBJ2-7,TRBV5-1,CASSVIPGQGSYEQYF
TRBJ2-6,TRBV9,CASSPMTSGGAGANVLTF
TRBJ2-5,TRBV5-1,CASSFPGGETQYF
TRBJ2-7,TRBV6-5,CASTHPGLDYEQYF
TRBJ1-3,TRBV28,CASRGQISSGNTIYF
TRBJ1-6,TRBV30,CAWSTTGSSYNSPLHF
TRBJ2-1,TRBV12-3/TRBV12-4,CASSLRDNEQFF
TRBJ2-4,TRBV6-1,CASSERAGAQNIQYF